The 25 T cell receptor beta chains reported below all come from one sample, sequenced in a study of cytomegalovirus exposure and HLA in healthy donors. Amplification used 60 Vbeta primers and 13 Jbeta primers. TCRdb's copy holds only in-frame clones and misses some; the assay was immunoSEQ multiplex PCR. The sample carries 120,000 or so clones, approximately 87% recorded once. Source material: PBMCs. The receptors here all came from a man younger than 30 in good health and CMV-seropositive.

V usage is TRBV4-2 and J usage is TRBJ2-3; D may be TRBD2 (6 bases). This CDR3 has 13 residues. V shed 5 bases and J shed 1 base, with 7 bases lying between them. Germline V gene data show CDR1 as LGHNA and CDR2 as YNFKEQ. Written as DNA, the CDR3 is TGTGCCAGCAGCACGGGGGGCACAGATACGCAGTATTTT. As protein: CASSTGGTDTQYF.

The rearrangement uses TRBV27 and TRBJ1-1; a weak D match, TRBD1 (5 bases). V shed 4 bases and J shed 5 bases, with 20 bases lying between them. Germline V gene lookup returns CDR1 MNHEY and CDR2 SMNVEV (reference sequence). This CDR3 has 16 amino acids. The CDR3 reads CASSSNRWGDGTEAFF. DNA for the CDR3: TGTGCCAGCAGTTCCAACAGGTGGGGCGATGGAACTGAAGCTTTCTTT.

The V call is TRBV11-2, the J call TRBJ2-3, with TRBD2 matching over 13 bases. The length of the CDR3 is 16 residues. V shed 5 bases, J shed 3 bases, and the junction held 5 bases outside the gene matches. The germline CDR1 and CDR2 sequences are SGHAT and FQNNGV. CDR3 DNA sequence: TGTGCCAGCAGCAAAGGGACTAGCGGGGTGACAGATACGCAGTATTTT. As protein: CASSKGTSGVTDTQYF.

V gene TRBV27 combines with J gene TRBJ1-6, with D perhaps TRBD1 (6 bases). V lost 4 bases and J lost 6, with 16 bases in between. This CDR3 is 16 amino acids long. The germline V gene has CDR1 MNHEY and CDR2 SMNVEV (reference sequence). CDR3 protein: CASSSTGPLGNSPLHF. For the CDR3, the DNA is TGTGCCAGCAGTTCCACAGGGCCCTTGGGTAATTCACCCCTCCACTTT.

This clone was seen only once. At one end the junction does not follow the germline gene, possibly because of a read error. V gene TRBV6-7 combines with J gene TRBJ2-5, with TRBD2 identical over 9 bases. TRBV6-7 is designated an ORF whose function remains uncertain. CDR3 length: 14 residues. CDR3 in amino acids: CHLQGREERGVSNF. The CDR3 nucleotides read TGCCACCTACAGGGCCGAGAAGAGCGGGGGGTCTCGAACTTC.

The chain uses TRBV19 and TRBJ2-1; 11 bases map to TRBD2. The CDR3 totals 15 residues. Germline CDR1 and CDR2: LNHDA and SQIVND (reference sequence). The V gene end was trimmed by 5 bases and the J gene end by 7 bases; junction bases not matched to a gene: 7. CDR3 DNA sequence: TGTGCCAGTAGTTCCTCGGGACTAGCGGCGAATGAGCAGTTCTTC. This gives the protein CASSSSGLAANEQFF.

The rearrangement uses TRBV6-6 and TRBJ2-1, with D possibly being TRBD2 (5 bases). Germline V gives CDR1 MNHNY, CDR2 SVGAGI (reference sequence). V was pared by 0 bases and J by 3 bases, with 9 bases between. CDR3 length equals 15 residues. The CDR3: CASSYSIRGYNEQFF. CDR3 DNA: TGTGCCAGCAGTTACTCGATCCGGGGCTACAATGAGCAGTTCTTC.

The gene calls are TRBV19 and TRBJ1-2, with D hard to call. Germline-derived CDR1 and CDR2 are LNHDA and SQIVND (reference sequence). The CDR3 is 13 amino acids. V lost 3 bases, J lost 2 bases, and 7 bases lay in between. The CDR3 DNA is TGTGCCAGTAGTATGGTAGAAAACTATGGCTACACCTTC. The encoded protein is CASSMVENYGYTF.

The chain combines TRBV5-4 with TRBJ2-7; possible D gene TRBD1, 6 bases. Germline loops: CDR1 SGHNT, CDR2 YYREEE (reference sequence). Trimming left V 7 bases short and J 4 bases short, with 18 bases between. The CDR3 runs to 14 residues. CDR3 region: CASGPLDQGYEQYF. The CDR3 nucleotides read TGTGCCAGCGGTCCCCTGGATCAGGGGTACGAGCAGTACTTC.

The genes are TRBV14 and TRBJ2-3; possible D gene TRBD1, 6 bases. The V end was cut by 2 bases, the J end by 2 bases, with 14 bases between. The germline V gene has CDR1 SGHDN and CDR2 FVKESK. CDR3 length: 16 amino acids. Here the CDR3 reads CASSQFGRGYTDTQYF. CDR3 DNA sequence: TGTGCCAGCAGCCAATTCGGCAGGGGCTACACAGATACGCAGTATTTT.

The genes are TRBV7-9 and TRBJ2-7, with 11 bases that match TRBD2. Per the germline V gene, CDR1 is SEHNR and CDR2 is FQNEAQ (reference sequence). The length of the CDR3 is 14 residues. J gave up 6 bases and V 4 bases, and 5 bases lay outside the gene matches. CDR3 loop: CASSSTSGGREQYF. The DNA for the CDR3 is TGTGCCAGCAGCTCAACTAGCGGGGGTCGCGAGCAGTACTTC.

Only one count was recorded for this clone. The chain joins TRBV5-6 to TRBJ1-2; D is possibly TRBD1 (5 bases). CDR1 is SGHDT, CDR2 YYEEEE, per germline. This CDR3 region has 13 residues. The V end was cut by 0 bases, the J end by 4 bases, with 7 bases between. The CDR3 nucleotides are TGTGCCAGCAGCTTGGGAAGGGGCTATGGCTACACCTTC. Amino acid sequence: CASSLGRGYGYTF.

This rearrangement joins TRBV11-2 to TRBJ1-5; TRBD1 agrees at 9 bases. Germline loops: CDR1 SGHAT, CDR2 FQNNGV. The length of the CDR3 is 14 residues. Germline trimming cut 4 bases from V and 6 bases from J; bases unmatched to any gene: 4. This CDR3 is CASSSGTGIQPQHF. CDR3 DNA: TGTGCCAGCAGCTCTGGGACAGGGATTCAGCCCCAGCATTTT.

The J gene is TRBJ2-7, the V gene TRBV10-3; the D gene is possibly TRBD2 (6 bases). Germline assignment: CDR1 ENHRY and CDR2 SYGVKD. The CDR3 runs 12 residues. V was cut by 3 bases and J by 9 bases, with 12 bases left in between. The CDR3 region has the DNA TGTGCCATCAGTGACGGGGGAGACGGGCAGTACTTC. Translation gives CAISDGGDGQYF.

The chain joins TRBV4-2 to TRBJ2-3, with D tentatively TRBD2 (6 bases). The ends were cut back, 0 bases at V and 2 bases at J, with 15 bases in the middle. Germline values: CDR1 LGHNA, CDR2 YNFKEQ. CDR3 length equals 17 residues. Here the CDR3 reads CASSQDGQGGSTDTQYF. The CDR3 bases are TGTGCCAGCAGCCAAGATGGGCAGGGAGGTTCCACAGATACGCAGTATTTT.

This chain uses TRBV7-3 with TRBJ2-1; 12 nucleotides align to TRBD2. The CDR3 is 15 amino acids. V lost 5 bases, J lost 9 bases, and 8 bases stayed unmatched. Per germline, CDR1 SGHTA and CDR2 FQGTGA. CDR3 nucleotides: TGTGCCAGCAGCCTACTAGCGGGGGGTCGAAGTGAGCAGTTCTTC. Its translation: CASSLLAGGRSEQFF.

This clone was seen more than once but under ten times. The chain combines TRBV12-2 with TRBJ1-4; the table calls TRBD1, which could not be checked here. TRBV12-2 counts as a pseudogene. CDR3 size: 13 residues. CDR3 protein: CASRLDGSEKLFF. DNA for the CDR3: TGTGCAAGTCGCTTAGATGGCAGTGAAAAACTGTTTTTT.

CDR3 protein: CASSSGLGQRGEQYF. The CDR3 bases are TGTGCCAGCAGCTCCGGCCTCGGTCAGCGCGGGGAGCAGTACTTC. The V and J genes are TRBV7-2 and TRBJ2-7; weak D call: TRBD2 (5 bases). This CDR3 comprises 15 residues. Germline V CDR1 and CDR2: SGHTA, FQGNSA. With 4 bases removed from V and 7 bases from J, the gap between germline ends came to 20 bases. Full variable domain (rest looked up from reference TRBV7-2 and TRBJ2-7): GAGVSQSPSNKVTEKGKDVELRCDPISGHTALYWYRQSLGQGLEFLIYFQGNSAPDKSGLPSDRFSAERTGGSVSTLTIQRTQQEDSAVYLCASSSGLGQRGEQYFGPGTRLTVT.

This clone was counted a single time. J is TRBJ2-1 and V is TRBV9, with a weak D call TRBD1 (6 bases). There are 15 residues in the CDR3. V gave up 0 bases and J gave up 5 bases, with 12 bases separating them. Germline V lookup: CDR1 SGDLS, CDR2 YYNGEE. The CDR3 DNA is TGTGCCAGCAGCGTAGCGGGACAATTTGACAATGAGCAGTTCTTC. Encoded protein: CASSVAGQFDNEQFF. Variable domain in full (rest from reference TRBV9 and TRBJ2-1): DSGVTQTPKHLITATGQRVTLRCSPRSGDLSVYWYQQSLDQGLQFLIQYYNGEERAKGNILERFSAQQFPDLHSELNLSSLELGDSALYFCASSVAGQFDNEQFFGPGTRLTVL.

The rearrangement uses TRBV19 and TRBJ1-1; D perhaps matches TRBD1 (5 bases). V lost 7 bases and J lost 1, with 19 bases in between. Germline CDR1 reads LNHDA; CDR2 reads SQIVND (reference sequence). The CDR3 loop spans 16 amino acids. CDR3 amino acids: CASTGRGARGNTEAFF. Written as DNA, the CDR3 is TGTGCCAGTACCGGGAGGGGTGCGAGAGGGAACACTGAAGCTTTCTTT. Full variable domain (missing parts from reference TRBV19 and TRBJ1-1): DGGITQSPKYLFRKEGQNVTLSCEQNLNHDAMYWYRQDPGQGLRLIYYSQIVNDFQKGDIAEGYSVSREKKESFPLTVTSAQKNPTAFYLCASTGRGARGNTEAFFGQGTRLTVV.

The chain couples TRBV6-1 to TRBJ1-6, with TRBD1 matching 9 bases. Germline V gene sequence: CDR1 MNHNS, CDR2 SASEGT. V gave up 5 bases and J gave up 8 bases; unmatched junction bases: 10. The CDR3 spans 16 residues. CDR3 protein: CASSKEDRGGYSPLHF. Here the CDR3 DNA reads TGTGCCAGCAGTAAAGAGGACAGGGGAGGTTATTCACCCCTCCACTTT.

The J gene is TRBJ2-1, the V gene TRBV6-5; D may be TRBD2 (5 bases). The CDR3 runs 13 residues. Trimming took off 6 bases at V and 7 bases at J, with 13 bases between the two ends. Germline loops: CDR1 MNHEY, CDR2 SVGAGI. The CDR3 region has the DNA TGTGCCAGCAGACTGACTACCTTAAATGAGCAGTTCTTC. Translating gives CASRLTTLNEQFF.

The chain links TRBV28 to TRBJ1-1; 10 nucleotides match TRBD1. The CDR3 runs 18 residues. Germline lookup yields CDR1 MDHEN and CDR2 SYDVKM. V lost 8 bases, J lost 1 base, and 16 bases stayed unmatched. The DNA for the CDR3 is TGTGCCAGCGGCGGGCGTCCCGGGACAGGGGCCGCGAACACTGAAGCTTTCTTT. It is translated as CASGGRPGTGAANTEAFF. Together with reference TRBV28 and TRBJ1-1, the CDR3 gives the full variable domain: DVKVTQSSRYLVKRTGEKVFLECVQDMDHENMFWYRQDPGLGLRLIYFSYDVKMKEKGDIPEGYSVSREKKERFSLILESASTNQTSMYLCASGGRPGTGAANTEAFFGQGTRLTVV.

The chain joins TRBV6-5 to TRBJ1-2; 9 bases are a match to TRBD1. CDR3 length equals 15 residues. Looked up from germline, CDR1 is MNHEY and CDR2 is SVGAGI. The V and J ends lost 7 bases and 10 bases, in that order; junction bases with no gene match: 16. CDR3 protein: CASTQLTGGAPFYTF. CDR3 coding DNA: TGTGCCAGCACTCAATTGACAGGGGGAGCCCCGTTCTACACCTTC.

This CDR3 reads CASSSRDRGVETQYF. The CDR3 DNA follows: TGTGCCAGCAGCTCTCGGGACAGGGGGGTAGAGACCCAGTACTTC. The rearrangement joins TRBV5-8 to TRBJ2-5; TRBD1 aligns across 11 bases. Unmatched junction bases numbered 5, after V lost 3 bases and J lost 4 bases. Germline V gene lookup returns CDR1 SGHTS and CDR2 YDEGEE. The CDR3 totals 15 residues.